This TCR beta chain was sequenced for a study of identical twins. Overall study results and limits: Cross-sectional statistical analysis was relied on for the conclusions, without the same donors being followed.

Germline V gives CDR1 SGDLS, CDR2 YYNGEE. Trimming cost V 0 bases and J 3 bases, with 13 bases left between them. The CDR3 runs 16 residues. TCRdb itself ran the 5' RACE reads through MiXCR, one entry per CDR3 protein. Of approximately 670,000 distinct CDR3 sequences in the sample, 6% to 6.5% are singletons; the top ten hold about 2%. The table lists this clonotype with many counts. Antigen: not known. Sequenced input: naive T cells sorted from blood. The chain carries TRBV9 and TRBJ1-3; D perhaps matches TRBD1 (5 bases). The TCR originated in a man younger than 30 in good health. CDR3 sequence (DNA): TGTGCCAGCAGCGTAGCCAACGGGGCGGATGGAAACACCATATATTTT. As protein: CASSVANGADGNTIYF. The whole variable domain, filled in from reference TRBV9 and TRBJ1-3, reads DSGVTQTPKHLITATGQRVTLRCSPRSGDLSVYWYQQSLDQGLQFLIQYYNGEERAKGNILERFSAQQFPDLHSELNLSSLELGDSALYFCASSVANGADGNTIYFGEGSWLTVV.